The entry that follows covers one T cell receptor beta chain sequence. Per germline, CDR1 SGHAT and CDR2 FQNNGV. The CDR3 is 13 amino acids. Without any T cell sorting, total RNA was isolated from whole blood. Per TCR library, roughly 3,600 ng of total RNA was used. Template switching appended UMIs that held a 6-nucleotide sample barcode. TCRdb reprocessed the 5' RACE reads and stores each CDR3 protein as one record, lacking DNA. This sample's table reports some 89,000 distinct CDR3 sequences. This entry belongs to a study of monozygotic twins with inflammatory bowel disease. The sequenced material came from blood. The sequence derives from a human donor with ulcerative colitis or Crohn's disease, or a healthy co-twin of an affected twin (not recorded which). The V and J genes are TRBV11-2 and TRBJ2-1; TCRdb proposes TRBD2, but this gene call is untestable without DNA. CDR3 residues: CASSLEVAGEQFF. Supplemented by reference TRBV11-2 and TRBJ2-1, the full variable domain reads EAGVAQSPRYKIIEKRQSVAFWCNPISGHATLYWYQQILGQGPKLLIQFQNNGVVDDSQLPKDRFSAERLKGVDSTLKIQPAKLEDSAVYLCASSLEVAGEQFFGPGTRLTVL.